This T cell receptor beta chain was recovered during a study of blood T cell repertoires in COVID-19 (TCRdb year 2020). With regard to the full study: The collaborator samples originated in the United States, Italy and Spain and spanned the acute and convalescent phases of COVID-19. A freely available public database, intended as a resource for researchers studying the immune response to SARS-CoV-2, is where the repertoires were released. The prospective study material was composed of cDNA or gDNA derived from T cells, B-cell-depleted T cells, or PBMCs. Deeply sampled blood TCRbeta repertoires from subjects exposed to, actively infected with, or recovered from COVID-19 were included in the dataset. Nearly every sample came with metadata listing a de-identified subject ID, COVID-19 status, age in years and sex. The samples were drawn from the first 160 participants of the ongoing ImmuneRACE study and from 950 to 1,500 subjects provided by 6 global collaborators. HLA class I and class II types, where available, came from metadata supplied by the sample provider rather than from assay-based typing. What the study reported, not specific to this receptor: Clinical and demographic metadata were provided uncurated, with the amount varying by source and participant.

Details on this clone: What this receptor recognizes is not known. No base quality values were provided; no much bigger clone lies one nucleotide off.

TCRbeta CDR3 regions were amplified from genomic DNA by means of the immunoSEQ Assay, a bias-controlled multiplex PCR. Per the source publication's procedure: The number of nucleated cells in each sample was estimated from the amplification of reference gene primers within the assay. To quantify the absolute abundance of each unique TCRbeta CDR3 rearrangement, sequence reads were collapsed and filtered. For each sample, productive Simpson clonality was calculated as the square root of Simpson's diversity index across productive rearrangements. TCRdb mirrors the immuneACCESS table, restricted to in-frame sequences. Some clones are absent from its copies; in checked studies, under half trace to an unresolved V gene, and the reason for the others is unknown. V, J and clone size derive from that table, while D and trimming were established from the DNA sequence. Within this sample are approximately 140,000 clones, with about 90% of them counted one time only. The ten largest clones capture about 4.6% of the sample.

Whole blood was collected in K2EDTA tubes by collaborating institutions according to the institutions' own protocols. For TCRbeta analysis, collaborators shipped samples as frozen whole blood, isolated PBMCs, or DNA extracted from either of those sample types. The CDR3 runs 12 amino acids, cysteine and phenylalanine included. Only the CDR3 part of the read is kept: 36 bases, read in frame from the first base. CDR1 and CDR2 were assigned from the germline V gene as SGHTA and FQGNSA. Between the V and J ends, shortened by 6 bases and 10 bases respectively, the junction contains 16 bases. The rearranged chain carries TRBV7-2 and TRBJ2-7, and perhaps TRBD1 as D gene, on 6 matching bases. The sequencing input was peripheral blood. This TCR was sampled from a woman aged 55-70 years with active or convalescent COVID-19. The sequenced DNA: TGTGCCAGCAGTTACGGGACACCCTTCCAGTACTTC. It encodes CASSYGTPFQYF.